The 28 T cell receptor beta chains listed next were all sequenced from one sample in a study of cytomegalovirus exposure and HLA in healthy donors. Vbeta (60) and Jbeta (13) primers were used in the PCR. Sequenced by immunoSEQ multiplex PCR; TCRdb stores in-frame clones only, minus some. In the table there are hundreds of thousands of clones, approximately 80% of which are singletons. Sequenced input: PBMCs. The receptors here all came from a boy aged 2-9 years in good health and CMV-seronegative.

The chain joins TRBV2 to TRBJ2-3, with a possible D match to TRBD2 (5 bases). This CDR3 region has 14 residues. The germline gives CDR1 SNHLY, CDR2 FYNNEI. Trimming stripped 4 bases from V and 4 bases from J, with 12 bases between. The CDR3: CASSVLDSADTQYF. In DNA form, the CDR3 reads TGTGCCAGCAGTGTCCTGGACTCCGCAGATACGCAGTATTTT.

The chain recombines TRBV5-1 with TRBJ2-3, with 12 bases identical to TRBD1. This CDR3 spans 15 amino acids. J lost 2 bases, V lost 4 bases, and 2 bases had no gene match. Germline V gene lookup returns CDR1 SGHRS and CDR2 YFSETQ. Here the CDR3 DNA reads TGCGCCAGCAGCCTGGGACAGGGGGCCACAGATACGCAGTATTTT. Translation gives CASSLGQGATDTQYF.

The chain combines TRBV28 with TRBJ1-1; 7 bases line up with TRBD1. CDR3 length equals 15 residues. Per the germline V gene, CDR1 is MDHEN and CDR2 is SYDVKM. V was clipped by 1 base and J by 3 bases; unmatched bases: 5. The DNA of the CDR3 is TGTGCCAGCAGTTTATCTAGGGGGCGAGACACTGAAGCTTTCTTT. Translated, it gives CASSLSRGRDTEAFF.

The V call is TRBV30, the J call TRBJ2-1, with D maybe TRBD1 (5 bases). This CDR3 region has 15 residues. Germline values: CDR1 GTSNPN, CDR2 SVGIG (reference sequence). V lost 0 bases and J 11 bases, leaving 20 bases between the germline ends. In DNA, the CDR3 is TGTGCCTGGAGTGTAAGCTTCGACAGCCAAGGGCAGCAGTTCTTC. Residues: CAWSVSFDSQGQQFF. The full variable domain, rest sourced from reference TRBV30 and TRBJ2-1, is SQTIHQWPATLVQPVGSPLSLECTVEGTSNPNLYWYRQAAGRGLQLLFYSVGIGQISSEVPQNLSASRPQDRQFILSSKKLLLSDSGFYLCAWSVSFDSQGQQFFGPGTRLTVL.

CDR3 coding DNA: TGTGCCAGCAGCCCGGGAAAGACAGGGATTAGCACAGATACGCAGTATTTT. This encodes CASSPGKTGISTDTQYF. This sequence joins TRBV5-8 and TRBJ2-3, with 7 nucleotides matching TRBD1. V trimming: 4 bases; J trimming: 0 bases; junction bases outside the gene matches: 11. The CDR3 length is 17 residues. Germline loops: CDR1 SGHTS, CDR2 YDEGEE.

The rearrangement uses TRBV9 and TRBJ2-1; D remains ambiguous. The CDR3 is made up of 14 amino acids. Germline CDR1 and CDR2: SGDLS and YYNGEE. Trimming cost V 2 bases and J 2 bases, with 8 bases left between them. The CDR3 DNA is TGTGCCAGCAGCGTTTACGGAGCCTACAATGAGCAGTTCTTC. Amino acids: CASSVYGAYNEQFF. Full variable domain (outside the CDR3, taken from reference TRBV9 and TRBJ2-1): DSGVTQTPKHLITATGQRVTLRCSPRSGDLSVYWYQQSLDQGLQFLIQYYNGEERAKGNILERFSAQQFPDLHSELNLSSLELGDSALYFCASSVYGAYNEQFFGPGTRLTVL.

The V call is TRBV5-1, the J call TRBJ1-2, with TRBD1 as a possible D gene (6 bases). The V end was cut by 4 bases, the J end by 0 bases, with 10 bases between. The CDR3 loop spans 14 amino acids. Germline V gene lookup returns CDR1 SGHRS and CDR2 YFSETQ. The CDR3 DNA is TGCGCCAGCAGCGTGGACAGTTCTAACTATGGCTACACCTTC. It is translated as CASSVDSSNYGYTF.

V and J are TRBV29-1 and TRBJ2-1; 12 bases agree with TRBD2. The CDR3 spans 14 residues. V trimming: 1 base; J trimming: 8 bases; junction bases outside the gene matches: 3. CDR1 is SQVTM, CDR2 ANQGSEA, per germline. The CDR3 protein is CSVEGLAGDDEQFF. The DNA of the CDR3 is TGCAGCGTTGAAGGACTAGCGGGAGACGATGAGCAGTTCTTC.

The V gene is TRBV12-5, the J gene TRBJ1-1, with unresolved D. V lost 6 bases to trimming and J lost 0 bases, with 5 bases between them. The CDR3 covers 12 residues. Germline V gene data show CDR1 as LGHNT and CDR2 as FRNRAP. CDR3 sequence reads: CASGQMNTEAFF. DNA for the CDR3: TGTGCTAGTGGACAAATGAACACTGAAGCTTTCTTT.

The CDR3 bases are TGTGCCAGCAGCTTAGATGCGACAGATGAAGCTTTCTTT. Encoded protein: CASSLDATDEAFF. The rearrangement joins TRBV11-3 to TRBJ1-1, with D possibly matching TRBD1 (5 bases). The V and J ends lost 0 bases and 7 bases respectively, with 9 bases between them. CDR1 and CDR2 (germline): SGHNT, YENEEA. The CDR3 contains 13 residues.

The V and J genes are TRBV11-2 and TRBJ2-5; 11 bases are shared with TRBD2. V lost 4 bases to trimming and J lost 2 bases; unmatched junction nucleotides: 3. The CDR3 sequence is 15 residues long. Germline CDR1 and CDR2: SGHAT and FQNNGV. This CDR3 reads CASSWGLAVQETQYF. For the CDR3, the DNA is TGTGCCAGCAGCTGGGGACTAGCGGTACAAGAGACCCAGTACTTC.

This chain joins TRBV19 and TRBJ2-7; possibly TRBD1 for D (5 bases). Germline-derived CDR1 and CDR2 are LNHDA and SQIVND (reference sequence). The CDR3 has 15 amino acids. V lost 3 bases, J lost 3 bases, and 15 bases lay in between. The CDR3 nucleotides are TGTGCCAGTAGTATTGTTCAGGGAAAGGGCTACGAGCAGTACTTC. This encodes CASSIVQGKGYEQYF.

The V gene is TRBV29-1, the J gene TRBJ1-2, with TRBD1 as a possible D gene (6 bases). V dropped 3 bases and J dropped 7 bases, with 18 bases sitting between them. Germline-derived CDR1 and CDR2 are SQVTM and ANQGSEA. The CDR3 has 14 amino acids. CDR3 nucleotide sequence: TGCAGCGTTGATGTTCTACAGGGTGGAGCTGGCTACACCTTC. This sequence encodes CSVDVLQGGAGYTF.

Worth noting for this clone: The identical CDR3 is also encoded by other nucleotide sequences in the sample. The chain joins TRBV9 to TRBJ1-5, with D maybe TRBD1 (5 bases). Germline assignment: CDR1 SGDLS and CDR2 YYNGEE. With 3 bases removed from V and 7 bases from J, the gap between germline ends came to 11 bases. The CDR3 runs to 13 residues. CDR3 amino acids: CASSEGQGQPQHF. The CDR3 nucleotides are TGTGCCAGCAGCGAAGGACAAGGGCAGCCCCAGCATTTT.

The chain recombines TRBV20-1 with TRBJ2-1, with D uncertain. This CDR3 comprises 11 residues. CDR1 and CDR2 (germline): DFQATT, SNEGSKA (reference sequence). Trimming removed 3 bases at V and 9 bases at J, with 9 bases between. The CDR3 DNA reads TGCAGTGCTAGCGAGTTTCCTGAGCAGTTCTTC. Its protein is CSASEFPEQFF.

Concerning this clone itself: One junction end disagrees with the germline gene, perhaps due to a read error. This chain uses TRBV7-7 with TRBJ2-3, with TRBD2 identical over 12 bases. Germline lookup yields CDR1 SSHAT and CDR2 FNYEAQ (reference sequence). This CDR3 has 17 amino acids. CDR3 amino acids: CASSLSASGRGTDTQYF. Here the CDR3 DNA reads TGTGCTAGCAGCTTAAGCGCTAGCGGGAGGGGCACAGATACGCAGTATTTT.

V gene TRBV29-1 combines with J gene TRBJ2-1; possibly TRBD2 for D (6 bases). This CDR3 region has 12 residues. The ends were cut back, 3 bases at V and 6 bases at J, with 9 bases in the middle. Germline CDR1 is SQVTM and CDR2 is ANQGSEA. The CDR3 DNA sequence: TGCAGCGTTGATCCCGGGGGCAATGAGCAGTTCTTC. Translated, it gives CSVDPGGNEQFF.

The chain is built from TRBV27 and TRBJ2-3, with a weak D call TRBD2 (6 bases). Germline lookup yields CDR1 MNHEY and CDR2 SMNVEV (reference sequence). This CDR3 region has 16 residues. V lost 5 bases and J lost 1, with 16 bases in between. The chain's CDR3 is CASSEGLSYRTDTQYF. CDR3 sequence (DNA): TGTGCCAGCAGTGAGGGACTTTCCTACCGCACAGATACGCAGTATTTT.

V and J are TRBV25-1 and TRBJ2-7; perhaps TRBD1 as D (6 bases). The CDR3 loop spans 13 amino acids. The ends were cut back, 6 bases at V and 6 bases at J, with 15 bases in the middle. Looked up from germline, CDR1 is MGHDK and CDR2 is SYGVNS. The CDR3, as DNA: TGTGCCAGCAGAGGGGACATACTTTCCGAGCAGTACTTC. Its translation: CASRGDILSEQYF.

The chain couples TRBV29-1 to TRBJ2-3; perhaps TRBD2 as D (6 bases). The length of the CDR3 is 14 residues. Germline loops: CDR1 SQVTM, CDR2 ANQGSEA. Trimming took 4 bases from V and 0 from J, leaving 11 bases between them. The CDR3 protein is CSVAASDSTDTQYF. The CDR3 bases are TGCAGCGTTGCGGCTAGCGATAGCACAGATACGCAGTATTTT.

CDR3 sequence reads: CASSTRGRADEQYF. CDR3 nucleotide sequence: TGTGCCAGCAGCACCCGTGGCAGGGCGGACGAGCAGTACTTC. The chain links TRBV7-6 to TRBJ2-7; D may be TRBD1 (5 bases). Germline values: CDR1 SGHVS, CDR2 FNYEAQ. The CDR3 runs to 14 residues. Trimming shortened V by 5 bases and J by 5 bases, and 16 bases separated the two germline ends.

V usage is TRBV5-4 and J usage is TRBJ2-6, with 10 bases matching TRBD1. This CDR3 comprises 18 residues. V lost 3 bases and J lost 2; bases outside the gene matches: 8. CDR1 is SGHNT, CDR2 YYREEE, per germline (reference sequence). The CDR3 sequence is CASSSVGQGVAGANVLTF. In DNA, the CDR3 is TGTGCCAGCAGCTCCGTAGGACAGGGGGTGGCTGGGGCCAACGTCCTGACTTTC.

The V and J genes are TRBV21-1 and TRBJ1-2; the tabulated D call, TRBD1, remains unverified against the DNA. TRBV21-1 is flagged as a pseudogene. The CDR3 has 17 amino acids. The CDR3 DNA reads TGTGCCAGCAGCAAAGGCGGGACAGGGCTCGCTAACTATGGCTACACCTTC. Residues: CASSKGGTGLANYGYTF.

The rearrangement links TRBV6-7 to TRBJ1-4; D is unresolved. TRBV6-7 is an ORF for which the function is uncertain. Trimming removed 6 bases from V and 8 bases from J, with 16 bases in between. The CDR3 length is 14 residues. The CDR3 coding sequence is TGTGCCAGCAGGGCCCGGGCCCGAGGGGAAAAACTGTTTTTT. Its protein product is CASRARARGEKLFF.

This clone was seen more than once but under ten times. The chain has TRBV6-5 and TRBJ1-1, with D hard to call. Looked up from germline, CDR1 is MNHEY and CDR2 is SVGAGI. V was clipped by 3 bases and J by 3 bases, with 17 bases between them. This CDR3 has 16 amino acids. DNA of the CDR3: TGTGCCAGCAGTTATACCACGCTCCAGGCAGACACTGAAGCTTTCTTT. Translating it yields CASSYTTLQADTEAFF.

This sequence joins TRBV6-5 and TRBJ2-7, with TRBD1 matching over 10 bases. Trimming at V came to 6 bases and at J to 1 base, leaving 6 bases not matched to a gene. The CDR3 spans 15 residues. CDR1 MNHEY and CDR2 SVGAGI come from the germline V gene. In DNA form, the CDR3 reads TGTGCCAGCAGCCGGGACAGGGGCACTTCCTACGAGCAGTACTTC. Residues: CASSRDRGTSYEQYF.

This clone has a single count. J is TRBJ2-7 and V is TRBV9; 7 bases match TRBD2. CDR3 length: 16 residues. Germline assignment: CDR1 SGDLS and CDR2 YYNGEE. V shed 0 bases, J shed 0 bases, and the junction held 6 bases outside the gene matches. In nucleotides, the CDR3 is TGTGCCAGCAGCGTAGATCCTAGCGGTAGCTCCTACGAGCAGTACTTC. Translated, it gives CASSVDPSGSSYEQYF. The full variable domain, its missing parts supplied by reference TRBV9 and TRBJ2-7, is DSGVTQTPKHLITATGQRVTLRCSPRSGDLSVYWYQQSLDQGLQFLIQYYNGEERAKGNILERFSAQQFPDLHSELNLSSLELGDSALYFCASSVDPSGSSYEQYFGPGTRLTVT.

The genes are TRBV7-8 and TRBJ2-7; no definite D call. The germline V gene has CDR1 SGHVS and CDR2 FQNEAQ. Trimming left V 0 bases short and J 2 bases short, with 5 bases between. This CDR3 comprises 13 residues. CDR3 region: CASSLAEPYEQYF. The DNA for the CDR3 is TGTGCCAGCAGCTTAGCGGAGCCCTACGAGCAGTACTTC.